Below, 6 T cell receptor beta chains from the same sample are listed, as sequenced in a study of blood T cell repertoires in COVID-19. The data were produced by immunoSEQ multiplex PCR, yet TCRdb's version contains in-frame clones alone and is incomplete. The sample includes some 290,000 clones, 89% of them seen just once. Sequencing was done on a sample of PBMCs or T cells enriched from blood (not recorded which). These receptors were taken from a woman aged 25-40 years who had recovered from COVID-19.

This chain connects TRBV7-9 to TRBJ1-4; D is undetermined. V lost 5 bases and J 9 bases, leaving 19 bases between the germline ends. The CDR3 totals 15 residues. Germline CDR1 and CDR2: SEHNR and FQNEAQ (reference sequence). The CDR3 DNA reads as TGTGCCAGCAGCCCAGCGGTGGCAGGCCATCAAAAACTGTTTTTT. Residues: CASSPAVAGHQKLFF.

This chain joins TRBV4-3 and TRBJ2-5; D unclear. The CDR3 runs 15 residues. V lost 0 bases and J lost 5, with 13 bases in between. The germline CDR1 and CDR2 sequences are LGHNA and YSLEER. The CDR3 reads CASSQDTGNAETQYF. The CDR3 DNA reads TGCGCCAGCAGCCAAGACACCGGTAACGCGGAGACCCAGTACTTC.

CDR3 nucleotide sequence: TGTGCTAGTGGTTTGGTACACGGCAGGGCCTTTAGTGATCAGCCCCAGCATTTT. Translating it yields CASGLVHGRAFSDQPQHF. V usage is TRBV12-5 and J usage is TRBJ1-5, with a tentative D call TRBD1 (5 bases). The CDR3 length is 18 residues. Germline V gene sequence: CDR1 LGHNT, CDR2 FRNRAP. The V gene lost 0 bases and the J gene lost 5 bases, with 20 bases spanning the gap. Drawing the rest from reference TRBV12-5 and TRBJ1-5, the complete variable domain is DARVTQTPRHKVTEMGQEVTMRCQPILGHNTVFWYRQTMMQGLELLAYFRNRAPLDDSGMPKDRFSAEMPDATLATLKIQPSEPRDSAVYFCASGLVHGRAFSDQPQHFGDGTRLSIL.

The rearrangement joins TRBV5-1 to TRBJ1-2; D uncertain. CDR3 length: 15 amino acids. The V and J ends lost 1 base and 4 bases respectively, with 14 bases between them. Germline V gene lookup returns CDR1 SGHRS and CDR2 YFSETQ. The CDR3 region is CASSLNDEGSYGYTF. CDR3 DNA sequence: TGCGCCAGCAGCTTGAATGACGAGGGTAGCTATGGCTACACCTTC.

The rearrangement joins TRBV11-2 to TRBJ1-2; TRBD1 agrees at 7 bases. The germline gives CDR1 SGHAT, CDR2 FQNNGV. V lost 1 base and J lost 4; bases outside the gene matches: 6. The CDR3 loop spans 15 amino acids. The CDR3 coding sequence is TGTGCCAGCAGCTTAGGATCAGGGGGGAGCTATGGCTACACCTTC. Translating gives CASSLGSGGSYGYTF.

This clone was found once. CDR3 loop: CASSQWQQETQYF. The CDR3 bases are TGCGCCAGCAGCCAATGGCAGCAAGAGACCCAGTACTTC. This chain uses TRBV4-1 with TRBJ2-5, with D unclear. This CDR3 has 13 amino acids. Trimming took off 2 bases at V and 2 bases at J, with 6 bases between the two ends. Per germline, CDR1 MGHRA and CDR2 YSYEKL.